One sample yielded the 10 T cell receptor beta chains listed below, sequenced in a study of cytomegalovirus exposure and HLA in healthy donors. The PCR made use of 60 Vbeta and 13 Jbeta primers. Some clones are missing from TCRdb's copy, which holds only in-frame ones; the method was immunoSEQ multiplex PCR. The profile shows some 170,000 clones, about 72% of them singletons. The sequenced material came from PBMCs. These receptors were taken from a man in his sixties in good health and CMV-seronegative.

This clone was recorded a few times. The chain has TRBV5-3 and TRBJ1-5; D not resolved. TRBV5-3 falls under the ORF class, with uncertain function. Trimming pared 1 base from V and 0 bases from J, leaving 14 bases between. CDR3 length equals 17 residues. The CDR3 is CARSLFWRLNSNQPQHF. The CDR3, as DNA: TGTGCCAGAAGCTTGTTTTGGAGACTTAATAGCAATCAGCCCCAGCATTTT.

J is TRBJ2-2 and V is TRBV9, with D possibly TRBD2 on 5 matching bases. The CDR3 sequence is 15 residues long. Trimming cost V 4 bases and J 0 bases, with 10 bases left between them. In germline, CDR1 is SGDLS, CDR2 YYNGEE. CDR3 DNA: TGTGCCAGCAGCCCAGGTAGCGCGAACACCGGGGAGCTGTTTTTT. Translating gives CASSPGSANTGELFF.

The chain has TRBV6-5 and TRBJ2-7, with D possibly TRBD1 on 5 matching bases. Trimming left V 6 bases short and J 2 bases short, with 17 bases between. Germline V gene data show CDR1 as MNHEY and CDR2 as SVGAGI. The CDR3 has 15 residues. The DNA for the CDR3 is TGTGCCAGCAGAGCTAGGGGAAGGACCCCCTACGAGCAGTACTTC. Its translation is CASRARGRTPYEQYF.

The gene calls are TRBV28 and TRBJ2-7, with D possibly TRBD1 on 5 matching bases. V gave up 4 bases and J gave up 6 bases, with 10 bases separating them. The CDR3 covers 12 residues. From germline, CDR1 is MDHEN and CDR2 SYDVKM. This CDR3 is CASSSLQGEQYF. As DNA, the CDR3 is TGTGCCAGCAGTTCCCTCCAGGGCGAGCAGTACTTC.

This sequence joins TRBV7-9 and TRBJ2-7; D gene unclear. The germline V and J ends were trimmed by 1 base and 7 bases, with 14 bases remaining between them. The CDR3 is 14 amino acids. Germline CDR1 SEHNR, CDR2 FQNEAQ (reference sequence). CDR3 sequence reads: CASSLDTASQEQYF. The CDR3 bases are TGTGCCAGCAGCTTAGACACAGCTTCCCAAGAGCAGTACTTC.

The rearrangement joins TRBV7-2 to TRBJ1-6, with TRBD1 matching over 8 bases. The CDR3 runs 14 residues. After removal of 5 bases from V and 10 bases from J, the junction contained 7 bases not matched to a gene. Germline V gene data show CDR1 as SGHTA and CDR2 as FQGNSA. CDR3 residues: CASSLDRDASPLHF. CDR3 nucleotide sequence: TGTGCCAGCAGCCTGGACAGGGACGCCTCACCCCTCCACTTT.

This clone was observed a single time. The chain uses TRBV19 and TRBJ2-3, with TRBD2 identical over 11 bases. CDR3 size: 18 residues. V lost 6 bases, J lost 5 bases, and 16 bases stayed unmatched. Germline CDR1 and CDR2: LNHDA and SQIVND (reference sequence). CDR3 loop: CASSTTRLSGGAKDTQYF. CDR3 DNA sequence: TGTGCCAGTAGCACAACCCGCCTTAGCGGGGGGGCGAAAGATACGCAGTATTTT.

The V and J genes are TRBV4-3 and TRBJ2-5; D is perhaps TRBD1 (6 bases). The J call is in doubt because the DNA end fits TRBJ2-7 better. This CDR3 has 15 amino acids. Germline values: CDR1 LGHNA, CDR2 YSLEER. CDR3 DNA sequence: TGCGCCAGCAGCCAGGGAACAGGGCTTCTCTACGAGCAGTACTTC. This translates into CASSQGTGLLYEQYF.

The chain couples TRBV30 to TRBJ1-4; 8 bases map to TRBD1. Germline assignment: CDR1 GTSNPN and CDR2 SVGIG (reference sequence). V gave up 8 bases and J gave up 7 bases; unmatched junction bases: 9. CDR3 size: 13 residues. CDR3 in amino acids: CAVLQGAGEKLFF. The CDR3 DNA follows: TGTGCCGTACTGCAGGGGGCTGGTGAAAAACTGTTTTTT. The entire variable domain, with the rest obtained from reference TRBV30 and TRBJ1-4, is as follows: SQTIHQWPATLVQPVGSPLSLECTVEGTSNPNLYWYRQAAGRGLQLLFYSVGIGQISSEVPQNLSASRPQDRQFILSSKKLLLSDSGFYLCAVLQGAGEKLFFGSGTQLSVL.

The rearrangement joins TRBV5-1 to TRBJ1-6; D is ambiguous. The V gene lost 2 bases and the J gene lost 9 bases, with 9 bases spanning the gap. Germline CDR1 reads SGHRS; CDR2 reads YFSETQ. This CDR3 is 13 amino acids long. Here the CDR3 reads CASSFSEGSPLHF. In DNA, the CDR3 is TGCGCCAGCAGCTTCTCAGAGGGTTCACCCCTCCACTTT.